This record concerns one T cell receptor beta chain sequence. The CDR3 runs 16 residues. V shed 4 bases and J 0 bases; nucleotides not matched to a gene: 8. CDR1 is LNHDA and CDR2 is SQIVND in the germline V gene (reference sequence). Methods used by the authors: Reference gene primer amplification yielded estimated nucleated cell counts. TCRdb keeps only in-frame clones here, not all; method: immunoSEQ multiplex PCR. The V and J calls and clone size are taken from that table; D and trimming were inferred from the DNA. The sample holds some 220,000 clones, less than 90% seen once. This sample is drawn from a study of blood T cell repertoires in COVID-19. About the research overall: PBMCs, B-cell-depleted T cells, or T cells provided the cDNA or gDNA that made up the material.

Sequences were obtained from peripheral blood. V gene TRBV19 combines with J gene TRBJ2-7, with 8 nucleotides matching TRBD1. This sequence was found in a woman aged 80 or older with active or convalescent COVID-19. CDR3 sequence reads: CASSKLGDRSSYEQYF. DNA for the CDR3: TGTGCCAGTAGTAAACTTGGGGACAGGAGCTCCTACGAGCAGTACTTC.